This T cell receptor beta chain came from a study of T-cell reconstitution after alpha-beta-depleted transplantation in children. From germline, CDR1 is SGHTA and CDR2 FQGNSA. The CDR3 has 11 amino acids. The germline V and J ends were trimmed by 5 bases and 6 bases, with 5 bases remaining between them. This clonotype was observed at least ten times. A TCRbeta library incorporating unique molecular identifiers was prepared. In TCRdb, the PCR reads were re-called with MiXCR into one record per CDR3 protein. The sample shows around 71,000 distinct CDR3 sequences, 5.5% to 7.5% of them seen only once. This clonotype originated in a human donor who donated a stem cell graft to a child with acute lymphoblastic leukemia. V gene TRBV7-2 combines with J gene TRBJ2-1; unclear D gene. This material consisted of PBMCs from the stem cell graft donor, taken from the stem cell graft. CDR3 sequence reads: CASSPINEQFF. DNA of the CDR3: TGTGCCAGCAGCCCAATCAATGAGCAGTTCTTC.